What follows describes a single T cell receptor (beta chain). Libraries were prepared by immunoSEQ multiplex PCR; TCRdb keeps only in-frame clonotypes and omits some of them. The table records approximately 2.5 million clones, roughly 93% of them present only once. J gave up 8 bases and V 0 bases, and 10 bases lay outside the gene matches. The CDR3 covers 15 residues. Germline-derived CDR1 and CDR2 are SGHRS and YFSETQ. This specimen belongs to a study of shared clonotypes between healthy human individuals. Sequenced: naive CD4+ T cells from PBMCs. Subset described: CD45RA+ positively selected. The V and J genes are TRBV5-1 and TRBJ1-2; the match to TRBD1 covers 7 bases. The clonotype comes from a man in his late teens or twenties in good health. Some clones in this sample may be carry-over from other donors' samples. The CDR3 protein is CASSLEGQRRSGYTF. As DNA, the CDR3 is TGCGCCAGCAGCTTGGAGGGACAGCGGAGGTCGGGCTACACCTTC.